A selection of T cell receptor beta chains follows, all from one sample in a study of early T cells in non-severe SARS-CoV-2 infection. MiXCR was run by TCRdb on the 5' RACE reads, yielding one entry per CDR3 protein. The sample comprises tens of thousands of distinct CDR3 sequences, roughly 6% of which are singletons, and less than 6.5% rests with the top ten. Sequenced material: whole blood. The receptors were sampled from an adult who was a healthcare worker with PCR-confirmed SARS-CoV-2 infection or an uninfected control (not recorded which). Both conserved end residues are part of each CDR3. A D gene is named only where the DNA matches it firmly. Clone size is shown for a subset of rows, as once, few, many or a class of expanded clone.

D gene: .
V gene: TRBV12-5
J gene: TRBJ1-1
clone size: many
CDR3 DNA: TGTGCTAGTGCCCGCAACAGGGAAGCTTTCTTT
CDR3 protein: CASARNREAFF

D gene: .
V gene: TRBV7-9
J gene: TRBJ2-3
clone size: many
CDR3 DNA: TGTGCCAGCAGCTTAGGGAGCGCCACAGATACGCAGTATTTT
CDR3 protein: CASSLGSATDTQYF

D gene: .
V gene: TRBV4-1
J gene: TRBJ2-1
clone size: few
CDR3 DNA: TGCGCCAGCAGCCAAGATTACCCGGATGGGCAGTTCTTC
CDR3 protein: CASSQDYPDGQFF

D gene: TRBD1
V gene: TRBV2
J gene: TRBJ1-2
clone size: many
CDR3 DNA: TGTGCCAGCACCCCGGACAGGGTGGGCTACACCTTC
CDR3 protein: CASTPDRVGYTF

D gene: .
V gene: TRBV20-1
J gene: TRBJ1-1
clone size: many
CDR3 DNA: .
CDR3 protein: CSARDPLGMEAFF

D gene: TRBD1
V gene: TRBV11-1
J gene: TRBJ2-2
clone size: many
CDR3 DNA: TGTGCCAGCGGATTAAGACAGGGCGGGGAGCTGTTTTTT
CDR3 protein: CASGLRQGGELFF

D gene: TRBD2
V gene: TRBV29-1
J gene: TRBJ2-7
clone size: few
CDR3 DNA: TGCAGCGCCAGGGAGGGTACCTACGAGCAGTACTTC
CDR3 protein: CSAREGTYEQYF

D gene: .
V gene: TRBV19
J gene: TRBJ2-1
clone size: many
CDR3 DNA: TGTGCCAGTACCCCAGGGACTGTCCTCTACAATGAGCAGTTCTTC
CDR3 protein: CASTPGTVLYNEQFF

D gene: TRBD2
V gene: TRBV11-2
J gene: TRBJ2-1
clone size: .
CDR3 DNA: TGTGCCAGCAGCTTAGAAGTAACTAGCGGGGGTAAGCAGTTCTTC
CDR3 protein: CASSLEVTSGGKQFF

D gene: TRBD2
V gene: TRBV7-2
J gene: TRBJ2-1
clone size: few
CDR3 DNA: TGTGCCAGCTTCCCAGGGACTACTTCATACAATGAGCAGTTCTTC
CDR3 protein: CASFPGTTSYNEQFF

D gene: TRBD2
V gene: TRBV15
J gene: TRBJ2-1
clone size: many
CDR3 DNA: TGTGCCACCAGCTCCGGACTAGCGGGGGGACCCAATGAGCAGTTCTTC
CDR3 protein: CATSSGLAGGPNEQFF

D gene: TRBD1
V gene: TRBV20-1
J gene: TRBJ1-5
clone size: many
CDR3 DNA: TGCAGTGCTAGCAACAGGGGGTACAGCAATCAGCCCCAGCATTTT
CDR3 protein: CSASNRGYSNQPQHF

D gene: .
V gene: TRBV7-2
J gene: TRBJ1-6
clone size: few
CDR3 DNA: TGTGCCAGCAGCTTAGGAGACAGGATTTCACCCCTCCACTTT
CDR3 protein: CASSLGDRISPLHF

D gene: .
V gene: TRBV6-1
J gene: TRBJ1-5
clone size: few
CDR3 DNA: TGTGCCAGCAGTGAATCCCGTGGCGGGCAGCCCCAGCATTTT
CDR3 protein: CASSESRGGQPQHF

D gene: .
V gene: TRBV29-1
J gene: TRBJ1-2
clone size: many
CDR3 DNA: TGCAGCGTTGGTTCCGGGGAGACGGTCTATGGCTACACCTTC
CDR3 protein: CSVGSGETVYGYTF

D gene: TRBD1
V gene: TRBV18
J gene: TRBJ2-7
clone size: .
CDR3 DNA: TGTGCCAGCTCACCGCGCTTACAGGGGGGATCCTACGAGCAGTACTTC
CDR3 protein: CASSPRLQGGSYEQYF

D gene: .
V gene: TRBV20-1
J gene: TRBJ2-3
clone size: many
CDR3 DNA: TGCAGTGCTACAAGTGAATCGAGCACAGATACGCAGTATTTT
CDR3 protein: CSATSESSTDTQYF

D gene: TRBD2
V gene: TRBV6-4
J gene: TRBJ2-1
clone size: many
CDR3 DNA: TGTGCCAGCAGTGAGCGGGGGGGCTCCTACAATGAGCAGTTCTTC
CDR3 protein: CASSERGGSYNEQFF

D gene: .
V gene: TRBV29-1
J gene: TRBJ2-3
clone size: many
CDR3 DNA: TGCAGCGTTGCTGAGCGGGCCCCTTCCTCGACAGATACGCAGTATTTT
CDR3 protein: CSVAERAPSSTDTQYF

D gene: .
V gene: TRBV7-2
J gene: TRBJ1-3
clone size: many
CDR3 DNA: TGTGCCAGCAGCACAAGGACGGGCTCTGGAAACACCATATATTTT
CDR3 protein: CASSTRTGSGNTIYF

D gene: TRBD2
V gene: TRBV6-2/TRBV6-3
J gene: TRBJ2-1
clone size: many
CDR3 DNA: TGTGCCACCCTGGGAGGGACTAGCGGGTCGAGCTCCTACAATGAGCAGTTCTTC
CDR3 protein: CATLGGTSGSSSYNEQFF

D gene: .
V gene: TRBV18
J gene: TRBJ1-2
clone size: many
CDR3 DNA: TGTGCCAGCTCGTCAGGAGAGATCGGCTACACCTTC
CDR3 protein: CASSSGEIGYTF

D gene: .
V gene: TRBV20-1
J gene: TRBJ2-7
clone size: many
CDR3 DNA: TGCAGTGCCTCGTGGCTCACAGATATACTCTTC
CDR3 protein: CSASWLTDILF

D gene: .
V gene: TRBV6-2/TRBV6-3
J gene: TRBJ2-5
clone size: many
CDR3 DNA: TGTGCCAGCAGTCCAGCAAGCAGCCCGTACCAAGAGACCCAGTACTTC
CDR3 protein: CASSPASSPYQETQYF

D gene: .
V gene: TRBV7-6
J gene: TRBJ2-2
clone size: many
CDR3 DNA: TGTGCCAGCAGCTCCGCCCGGGCGGCCAACACCGGGGAGCTGTTTTTT
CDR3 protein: CASSSARAANTGELFF

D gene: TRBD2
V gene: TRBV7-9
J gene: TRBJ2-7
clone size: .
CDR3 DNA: TGTGCCAGCAGTCCAGTTAGCGGGAGATCCTACGAGCAGTACTTC
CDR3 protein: CASSPVSGRSYEQYF

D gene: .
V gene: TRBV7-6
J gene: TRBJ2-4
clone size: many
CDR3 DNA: TGTGCCAGCAGCTTAAGTCGGGGAGCCAAAAACATTCAGTACTTC
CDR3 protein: CASSLSRGAKNIQYF

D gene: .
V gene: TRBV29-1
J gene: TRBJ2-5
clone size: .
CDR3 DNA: TGCAGCGTTGAGGCTACAGCGTTCCAAGAGACCCAGTACTTC
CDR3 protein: CSVEATAFQETQYF

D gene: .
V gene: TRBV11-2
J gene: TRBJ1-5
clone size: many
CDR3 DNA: TGTGCCAGCAGCTTTCCCCTCCTTGGGAGGCAGCCCCAGCATTTT
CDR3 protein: CASSFPLLGRQPQHF

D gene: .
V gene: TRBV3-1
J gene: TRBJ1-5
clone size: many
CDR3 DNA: TGTGCCAGCAGCCAAGGACGACAGAGCCAGCCCCAGCATTTT
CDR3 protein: CASSQGRQSQPQHF

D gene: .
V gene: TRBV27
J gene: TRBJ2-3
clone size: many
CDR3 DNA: TGTGCCAGCAGTTTAATGACGGAGAACACAGATACGCAGTATTTT
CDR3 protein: CASSLMTENTDTQYF

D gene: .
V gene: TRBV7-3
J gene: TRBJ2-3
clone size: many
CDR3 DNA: TGTGCCAGCAGCTCCCAGGGAAGCACAGATACGCAGTATTTT
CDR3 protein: CASSSQGSTDTQYF

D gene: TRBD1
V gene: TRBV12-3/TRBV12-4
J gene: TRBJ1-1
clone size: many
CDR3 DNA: TGTGCCAGCAGTCTCGGGACAGGGATCACTGAAGCTTTCTTT
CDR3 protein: CASSLGTGITEAFF

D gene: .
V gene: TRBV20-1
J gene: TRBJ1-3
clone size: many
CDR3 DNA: TGCAGTGCTAACCGGCAGGGCGGTAACACCATATATTTT
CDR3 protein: CSANRQGGNTIYF

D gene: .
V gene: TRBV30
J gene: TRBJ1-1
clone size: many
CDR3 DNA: TGTGCCTGGAAGGAGAACATGAACACTGAAGCTTTCTTT
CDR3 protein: CAWKENMNTEAFF

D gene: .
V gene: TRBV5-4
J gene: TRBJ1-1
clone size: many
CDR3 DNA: TGTGCCAGCAGCCTTCCCGGGACGGTGGGCACTGAAGCTTTCTTT
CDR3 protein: CASSLPGTVGTEAFF

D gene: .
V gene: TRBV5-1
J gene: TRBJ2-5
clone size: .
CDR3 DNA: TGCGCCAGCAGCTTGGTCGTTGGGGCCCAAGAGACCCAGTACTTC
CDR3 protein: CASSLVVGAQETQYF

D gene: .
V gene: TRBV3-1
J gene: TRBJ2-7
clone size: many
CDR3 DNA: TGTGCCAGCAGCCGCGGCACCTACGAGCAGTACTTC
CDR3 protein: CASSRGTYEQYF

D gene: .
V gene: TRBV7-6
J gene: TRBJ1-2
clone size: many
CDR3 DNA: TGTGCCAGCAGCTTAACGGGAGGGGCTCCAAACGGCTACACCTTC
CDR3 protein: CASSLTGGAPNGYTF